This T cell receptor (beta chain) was observed in a study of cytomegalovirus exposure and HLA in healthy donors. A multiplex PCR was run with 60 Vbeta primers and 13 Jbeta primers. Using immunoSEQ multiplex PCR, the repertoire was profiled, and TCRdb retains in-frame clones only, with some absent. The sample carries roughly 88,000 clones, roughly 71% recorded once. Germline CDR1 SGHAT, CDR2 FQDESV (reference sequence). This CDR3 contains 14 residues. V was clipped by 10 bases and J by 2 bases; unmatched bases: 9. V is TRBV11-1 and J is TRBJ2-5; TRBD2 agrees at 8 bases. The clonotype comes from a man aged 45-65 years in good health and CMV-seronegative. Sequencing used PBMCs. CDR3 in amino acids: CATKKTSAQETQYF. As DNA, the CDR3 is TGTGCCACCAAAAAGACTAGCGCGCAAGAGACCCAGTACTTC.